Each of the 3 T cell receptor beta chains below was sequenced from the same sample in a study of sequential checkpoint blockade in melanoma. Libraries were prepared by immunoSEQ multiplex PCR; TCRdb keeps only in-frame clonotypes and omits some of them. This sample has tens of thousands of clones, with about nine tenths found just once. Sample treatment: randomized to nivolumab then ipilimumab (arm A) or the reverse (arm B). This specimen consisted of CD8+ T cells sorted from blood (inferred from file names), obtained from a patient given nivolumab and ipilimumab in sequence. The receptors were sampled from a human donor with melanoma.

V is TRBV7-9 and J is TRBJ2-7, with D possibly being TRBD2 (6 bases). Trimming removed 3 bases from V and 0 bases from J, with 15 bases in between. CDR3 length equals 16 residues. Germline CDR1 is SEHNR and CDR2 is FQNEAQ (reference sequence). In DNA form, the CDR3 reads TGTGCCAGCAGCTTCGGCCGGGGGTTAACCTCCTACGAGCAGTACGTC. This encodes CASSFGRGLTSYEQYV.

This clone was seen a single time. V is TRBV6-1 and J is TRBJ2-5; possible D gene TRBD2, 7 bases. Matching the DNA end better, TRBJ2-7 makes the J call doubtful. Germline CDR1 and CDR2: MNHNS and SASEGT. This CDR3 comprises 16 residues. In DNA form, the CDR3 reads TGTGCCAGCAGTGACGAGGATGGGGGAGGGGGTTACGAGCAGTACTTC. It specifies CASSDEDGGGGYEQYF.

The CDR3 coding sequence is TGCAGCGTTGAAGATAGACGGAGAGGAACTGGAAACACCATATATTTT. Its protein product is CSVEDRRRGTGNTIYF. This chain connects TRBV29-1 to TRBJ1-3; D is undetermined. CDR1 is SQVTM, CDR2 ANQGSEA, per germline. The CDR3 length is 16 residues. The V and J ends lost 0 bases and 2 bases respectively, with 14 bases between them.